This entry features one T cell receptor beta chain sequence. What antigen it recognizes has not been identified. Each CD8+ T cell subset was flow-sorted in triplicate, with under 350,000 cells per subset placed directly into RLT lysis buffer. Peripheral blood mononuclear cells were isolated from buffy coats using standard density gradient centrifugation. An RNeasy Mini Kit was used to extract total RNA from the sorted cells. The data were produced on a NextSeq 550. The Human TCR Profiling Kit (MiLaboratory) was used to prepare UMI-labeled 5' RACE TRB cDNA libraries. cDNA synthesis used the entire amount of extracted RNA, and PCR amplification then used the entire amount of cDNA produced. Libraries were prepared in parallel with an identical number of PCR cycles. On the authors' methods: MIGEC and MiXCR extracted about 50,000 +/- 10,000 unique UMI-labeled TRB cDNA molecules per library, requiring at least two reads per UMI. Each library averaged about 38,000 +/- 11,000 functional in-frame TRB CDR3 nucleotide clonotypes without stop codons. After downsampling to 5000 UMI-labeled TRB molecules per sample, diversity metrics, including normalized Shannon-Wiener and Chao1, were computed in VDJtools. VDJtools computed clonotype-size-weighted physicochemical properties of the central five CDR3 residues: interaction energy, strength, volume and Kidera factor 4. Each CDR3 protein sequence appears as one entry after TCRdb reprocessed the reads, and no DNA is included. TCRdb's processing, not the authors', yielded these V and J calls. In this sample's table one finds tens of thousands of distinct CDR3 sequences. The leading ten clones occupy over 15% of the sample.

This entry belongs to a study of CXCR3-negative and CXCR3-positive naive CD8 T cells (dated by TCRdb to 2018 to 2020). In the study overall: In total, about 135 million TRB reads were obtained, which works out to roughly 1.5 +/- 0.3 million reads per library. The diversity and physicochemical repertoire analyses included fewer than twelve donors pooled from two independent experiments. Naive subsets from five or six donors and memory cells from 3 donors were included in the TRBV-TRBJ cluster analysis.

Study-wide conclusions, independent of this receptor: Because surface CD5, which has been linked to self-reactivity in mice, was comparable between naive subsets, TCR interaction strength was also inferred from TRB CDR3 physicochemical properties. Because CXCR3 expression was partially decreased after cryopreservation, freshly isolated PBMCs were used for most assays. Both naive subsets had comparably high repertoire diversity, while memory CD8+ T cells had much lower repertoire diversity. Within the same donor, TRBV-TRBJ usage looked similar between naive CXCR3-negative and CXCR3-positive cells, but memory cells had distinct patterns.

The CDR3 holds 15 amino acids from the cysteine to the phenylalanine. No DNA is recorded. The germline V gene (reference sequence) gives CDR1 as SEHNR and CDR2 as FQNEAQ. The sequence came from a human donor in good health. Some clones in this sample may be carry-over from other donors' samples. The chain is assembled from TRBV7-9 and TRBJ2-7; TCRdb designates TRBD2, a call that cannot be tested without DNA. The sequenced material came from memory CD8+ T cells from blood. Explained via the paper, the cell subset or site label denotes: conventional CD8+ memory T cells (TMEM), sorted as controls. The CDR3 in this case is CASSSTSGSSYEQYF.